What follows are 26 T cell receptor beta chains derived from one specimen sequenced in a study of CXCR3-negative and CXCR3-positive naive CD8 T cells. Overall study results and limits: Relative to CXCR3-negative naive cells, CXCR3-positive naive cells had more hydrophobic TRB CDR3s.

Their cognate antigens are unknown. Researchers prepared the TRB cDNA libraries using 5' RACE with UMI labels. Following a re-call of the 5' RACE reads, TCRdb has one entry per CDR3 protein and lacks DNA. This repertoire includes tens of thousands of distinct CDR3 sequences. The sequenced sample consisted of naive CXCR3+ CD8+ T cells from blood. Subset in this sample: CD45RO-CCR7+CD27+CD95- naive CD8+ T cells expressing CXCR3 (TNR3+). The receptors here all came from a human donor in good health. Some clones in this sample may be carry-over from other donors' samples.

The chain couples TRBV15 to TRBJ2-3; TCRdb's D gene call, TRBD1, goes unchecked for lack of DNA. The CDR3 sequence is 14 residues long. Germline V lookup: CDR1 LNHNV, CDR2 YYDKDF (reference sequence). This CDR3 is CATSRFPDLVGQYF. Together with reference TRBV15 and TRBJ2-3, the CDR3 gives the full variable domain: DAMVIQNPRYQVTQFGKPVTLSCSQTLNHNVMYWYQQKSSQAPKLLFHYYDKDFNNEADTPDNFQSRRPNTSFCFLDIRSPGLGDTAMYLCATSRFPDLVGQYFGPGTRLTVL.

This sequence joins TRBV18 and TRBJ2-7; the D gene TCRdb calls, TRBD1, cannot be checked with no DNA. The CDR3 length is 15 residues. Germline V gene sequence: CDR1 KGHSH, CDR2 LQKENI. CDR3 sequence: CASSPLGQGQHEQYF.

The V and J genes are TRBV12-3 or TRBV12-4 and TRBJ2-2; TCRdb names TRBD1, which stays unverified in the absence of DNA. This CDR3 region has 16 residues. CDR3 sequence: CASTTDLGLNTGELFF.

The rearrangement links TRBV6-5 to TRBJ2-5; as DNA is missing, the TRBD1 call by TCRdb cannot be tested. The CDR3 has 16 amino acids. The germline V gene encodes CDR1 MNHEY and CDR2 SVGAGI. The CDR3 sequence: CASSYEPQSGQETQYF.

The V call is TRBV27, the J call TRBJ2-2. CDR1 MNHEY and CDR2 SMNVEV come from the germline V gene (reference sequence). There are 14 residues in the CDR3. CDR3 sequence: CASSNYRNIGELFF.

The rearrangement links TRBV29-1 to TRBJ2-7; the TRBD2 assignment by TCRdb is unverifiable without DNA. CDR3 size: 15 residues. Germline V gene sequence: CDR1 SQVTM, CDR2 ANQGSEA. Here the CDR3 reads CSVEESSGGRDEQYF.

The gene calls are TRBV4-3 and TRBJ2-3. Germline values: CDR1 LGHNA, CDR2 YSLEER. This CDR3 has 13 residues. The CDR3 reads CASSQRSTDTQYF.

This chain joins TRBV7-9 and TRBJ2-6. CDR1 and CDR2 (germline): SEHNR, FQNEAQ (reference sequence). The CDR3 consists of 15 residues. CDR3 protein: CASSIQGSGANVLTF.

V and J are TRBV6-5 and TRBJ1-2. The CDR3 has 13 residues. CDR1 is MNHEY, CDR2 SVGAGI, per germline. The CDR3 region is CASSSISNYGYTF.

This chain's CDR3 is CATSESQGWNLYF. J is TRBJ2-3 and V is TRBV24-1. The germline CDR1 and CDR2 sequences are KGHDR and SFDVKD. The CDR3 consists of 13 residues.

The CDR3 sequence is CASSLAPLSSYEQYF. The chain joins TRBV12-3 or TRBV12-4 to TRBJ2-7; TCRdb calls TRBD1, which cannot be checked without DNA. CDR3 length equals 15 residues.

CDR3 protein: CASRDRNTYEQYF. The chain combines TRBV12-3 or TRBV12-4 with TRBJ2-7. The CDR3 consists of 13 residues.

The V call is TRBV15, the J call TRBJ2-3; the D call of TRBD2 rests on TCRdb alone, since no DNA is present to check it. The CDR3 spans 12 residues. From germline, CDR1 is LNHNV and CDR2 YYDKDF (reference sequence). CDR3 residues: CATSWGLDTQYF. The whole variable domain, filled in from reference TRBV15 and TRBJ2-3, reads DAMVIQNPRYQVTQFGKPVTLSCSQTLNHNVMYWYQQKSSQAPKLLFHYYDKDFNNEADTPDNFQSRRPNTSFCFLDIRSPGLGDTAMYLCATSWGLDTQYFGPGTRLTVL.

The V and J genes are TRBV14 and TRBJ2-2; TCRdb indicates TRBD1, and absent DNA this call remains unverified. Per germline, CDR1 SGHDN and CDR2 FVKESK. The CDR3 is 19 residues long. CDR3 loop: CASSQNGRQGLSDTGELFF.

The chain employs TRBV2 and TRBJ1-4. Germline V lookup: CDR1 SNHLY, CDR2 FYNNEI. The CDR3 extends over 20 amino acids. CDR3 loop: CASVMSAALLLGATNEKLFF.

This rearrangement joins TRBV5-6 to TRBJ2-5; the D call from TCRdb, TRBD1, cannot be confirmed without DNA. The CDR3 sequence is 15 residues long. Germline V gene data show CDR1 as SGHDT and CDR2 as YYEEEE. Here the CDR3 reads CASSWSRGGQETQYF.

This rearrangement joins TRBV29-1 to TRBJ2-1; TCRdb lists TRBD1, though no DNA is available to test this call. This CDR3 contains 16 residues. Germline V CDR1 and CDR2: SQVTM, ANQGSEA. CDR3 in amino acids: CSFEDLRQGVRNEQFF.

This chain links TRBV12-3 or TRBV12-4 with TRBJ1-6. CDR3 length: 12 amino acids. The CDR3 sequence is CASSPTNSPLHF.

This CDR3 reads CASSQGQVYEQYF. The chain links TRBV7-8 to TRBJ2-7; TCRdb's assignment of TRBD1 cannot be checked, as there is no DNA. The length of the CDR3 is 13 residues. The germline V gene has CDR1 SGHVS and CDR2 FQNEAQ.

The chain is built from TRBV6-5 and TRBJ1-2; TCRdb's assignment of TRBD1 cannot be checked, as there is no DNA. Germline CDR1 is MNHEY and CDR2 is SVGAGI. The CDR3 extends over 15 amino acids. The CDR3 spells CASSYGGQGARGYTF.

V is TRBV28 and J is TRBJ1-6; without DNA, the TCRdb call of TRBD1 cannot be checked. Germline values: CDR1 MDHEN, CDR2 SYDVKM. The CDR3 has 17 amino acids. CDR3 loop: CASSPRTVSSYNSPLHF.

CDR3 sequence reads: CASSSLRDPSSYNEQFF. This chain uses TRBV7-9 with TRBJ2-1; the D gene TCRdb calls, TRBD1, cannot be checked with no DNA. There are 17 residues in the CDR3. Germline CDR1 is SEHNR and CDR2 is FQNEAQ (reference sequence).

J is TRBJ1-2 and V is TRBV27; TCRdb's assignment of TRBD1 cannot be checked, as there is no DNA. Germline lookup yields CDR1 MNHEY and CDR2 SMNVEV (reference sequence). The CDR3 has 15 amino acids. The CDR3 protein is CASSNPQGGNYGYTF.

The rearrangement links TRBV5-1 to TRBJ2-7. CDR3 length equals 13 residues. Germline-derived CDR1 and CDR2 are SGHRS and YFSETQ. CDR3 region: CASSLVPDYEQYF.

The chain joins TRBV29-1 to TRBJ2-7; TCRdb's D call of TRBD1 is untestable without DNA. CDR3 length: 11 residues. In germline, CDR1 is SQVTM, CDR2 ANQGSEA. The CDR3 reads CSVRTGAEQYF.

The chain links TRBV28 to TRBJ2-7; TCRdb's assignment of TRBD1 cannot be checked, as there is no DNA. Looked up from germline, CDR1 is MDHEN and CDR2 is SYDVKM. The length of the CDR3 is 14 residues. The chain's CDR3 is CASSVAGAGDEQYF.